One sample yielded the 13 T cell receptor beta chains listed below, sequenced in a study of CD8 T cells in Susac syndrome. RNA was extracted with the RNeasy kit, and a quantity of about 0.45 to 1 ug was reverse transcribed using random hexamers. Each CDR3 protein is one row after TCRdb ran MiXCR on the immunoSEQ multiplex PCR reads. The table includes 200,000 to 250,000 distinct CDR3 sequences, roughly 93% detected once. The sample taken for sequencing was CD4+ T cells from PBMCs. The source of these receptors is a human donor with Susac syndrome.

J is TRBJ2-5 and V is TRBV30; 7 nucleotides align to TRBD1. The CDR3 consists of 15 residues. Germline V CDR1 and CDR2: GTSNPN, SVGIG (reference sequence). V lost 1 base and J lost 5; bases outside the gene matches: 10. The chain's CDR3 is CAWSDRGGGQETQYF. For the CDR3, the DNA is TGTGCCTGGAGTGACAGGGGTGGGGGCCAGGAGACCCAGTACTTC.

This CDR3 reads CSASRDPTDTQYF. As DNA, the CDR3 is TGCAGTGCTAGCCGGGACCCAACAGATACGCAGTATTTT. The chain carries TRBV20-1 and TRBJ2-3; D tentatively reads TRBD1 or TRBD2 (5 bases each). The V end was cut by 3 bases, the J end by 3 bases, with 10 bases between. The CDR3 runs to 13 residues. Germline V gene sequence: CDR1 DFQATT, CDR2 SNEGSKA (reference sequence).

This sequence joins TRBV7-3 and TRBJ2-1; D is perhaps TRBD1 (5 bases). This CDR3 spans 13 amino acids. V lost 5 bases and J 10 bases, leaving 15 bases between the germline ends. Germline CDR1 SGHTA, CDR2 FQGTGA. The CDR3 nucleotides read TGTGCCAGCAGCCAGGTCCCCTACAGGGAGCAGTTCTTC. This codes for CASSQVPYREQFF.

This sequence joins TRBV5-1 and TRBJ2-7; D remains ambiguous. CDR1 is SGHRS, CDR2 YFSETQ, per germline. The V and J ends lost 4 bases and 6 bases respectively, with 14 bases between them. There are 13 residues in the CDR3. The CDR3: CASSPARTGEQYF. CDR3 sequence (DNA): TGCGCCAGCAGCCCCGCTAGGACGGGCGAGCAGTACTTC.

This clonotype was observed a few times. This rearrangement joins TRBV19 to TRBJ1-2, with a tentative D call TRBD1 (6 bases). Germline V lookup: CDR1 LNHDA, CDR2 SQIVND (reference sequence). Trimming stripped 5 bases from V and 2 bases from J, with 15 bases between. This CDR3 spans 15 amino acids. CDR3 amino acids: CASSPRTGSNYGYTF. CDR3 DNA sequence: TGTGCCAGTAGTCCCCGAACAGGGTCCAACTATGGCTACACCTTC.

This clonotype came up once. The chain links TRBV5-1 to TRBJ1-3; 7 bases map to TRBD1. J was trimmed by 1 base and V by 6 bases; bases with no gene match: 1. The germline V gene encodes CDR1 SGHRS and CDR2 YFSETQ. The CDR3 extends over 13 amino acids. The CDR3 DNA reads TGCGCCAGCACGACAGGGTCTGGAAACACCATATATTTT. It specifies CASTTGSGNTIYF.

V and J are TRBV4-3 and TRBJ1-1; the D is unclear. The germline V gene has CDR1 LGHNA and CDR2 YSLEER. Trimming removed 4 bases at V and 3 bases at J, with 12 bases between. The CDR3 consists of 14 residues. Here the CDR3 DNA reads TGCGCCAGCAGCCCTAAATACGGACACACTGAAGCTTTCTTT. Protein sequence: CASSPKYGHTEAFF.

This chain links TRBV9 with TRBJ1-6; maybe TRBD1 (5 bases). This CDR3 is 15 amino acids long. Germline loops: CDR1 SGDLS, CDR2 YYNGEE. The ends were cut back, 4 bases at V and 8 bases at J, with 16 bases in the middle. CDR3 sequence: CASSTTPGRDSPLHF. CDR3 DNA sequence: TGTGCCAGCAGCACCACCCCCGGCAGGGATTCACCCCTCCACTTT.

In DNA, the CDR3 is TGCAGTGCTAGAGATCCTACAGGGGCCACATTCTACGAGCAGTACTTC. Protein sequence: CSARDPTGATFYEQYF. J is TRBJ2-7 and V is TRBV20-1; 7 bases are a match to TRBD1. Losses at the gene ends were 0 bases for V and 3 bases for J; bases not matched to a gene: 11. The CDR3 is 16 amino acids. CDR1 is DFQATT, CDR2 SNEGSKA, per germline (reference sequence).

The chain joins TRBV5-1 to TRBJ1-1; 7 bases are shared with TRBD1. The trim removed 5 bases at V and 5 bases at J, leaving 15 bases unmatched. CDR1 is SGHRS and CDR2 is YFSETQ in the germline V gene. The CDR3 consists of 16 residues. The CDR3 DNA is TGCGCCAGCAGAAGCGACAGGGCCGTGATGGGGACTGAAGCTTTCTTT. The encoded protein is CASRSDRAVMGTEAFF.

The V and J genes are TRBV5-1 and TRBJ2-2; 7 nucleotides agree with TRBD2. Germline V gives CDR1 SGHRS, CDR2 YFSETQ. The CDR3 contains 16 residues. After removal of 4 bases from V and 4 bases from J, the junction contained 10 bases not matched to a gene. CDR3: CASSPPPAGLTGELFF. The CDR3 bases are TGCGCCAGCAGCCCTCCCCCAGCGGGGCTCACCGGGGAGCTGTTTTTT.

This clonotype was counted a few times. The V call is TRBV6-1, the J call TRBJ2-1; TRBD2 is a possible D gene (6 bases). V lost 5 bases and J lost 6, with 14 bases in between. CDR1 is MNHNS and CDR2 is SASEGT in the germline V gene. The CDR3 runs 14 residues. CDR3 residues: CASSRLGGSNEQFF. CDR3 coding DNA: TGTGCCAGCAGTCGACTAGGAGGATCCAATGAGCAGTTCTTC.

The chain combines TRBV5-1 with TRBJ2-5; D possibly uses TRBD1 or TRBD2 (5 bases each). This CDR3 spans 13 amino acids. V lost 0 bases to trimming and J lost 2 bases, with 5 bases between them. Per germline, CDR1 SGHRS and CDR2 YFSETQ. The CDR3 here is CASSLGGQETQYF. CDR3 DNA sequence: TGCGCCAGCAGCTTGGGGGGGCAAGAGACCCAGTACTTC.